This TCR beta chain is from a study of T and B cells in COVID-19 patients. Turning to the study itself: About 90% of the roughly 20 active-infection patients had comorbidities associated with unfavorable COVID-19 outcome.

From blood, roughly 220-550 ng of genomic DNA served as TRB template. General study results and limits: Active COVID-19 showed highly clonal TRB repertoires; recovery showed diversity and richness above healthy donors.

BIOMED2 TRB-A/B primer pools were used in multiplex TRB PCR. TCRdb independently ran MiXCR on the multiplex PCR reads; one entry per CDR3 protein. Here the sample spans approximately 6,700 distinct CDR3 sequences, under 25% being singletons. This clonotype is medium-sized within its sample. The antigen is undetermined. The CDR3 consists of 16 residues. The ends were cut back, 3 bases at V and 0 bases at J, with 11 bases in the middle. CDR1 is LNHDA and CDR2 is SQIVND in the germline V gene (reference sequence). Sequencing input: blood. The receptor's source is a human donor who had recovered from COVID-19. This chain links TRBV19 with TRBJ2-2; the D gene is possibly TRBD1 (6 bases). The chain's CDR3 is CASSIGQTSNTGELFF. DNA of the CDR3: TGTGCCAGTAGTATCGGACAGACATCGAACACCGGGGAGCTGTTTTTT.